This T cell receptor beta chain was captured by sequencing in a study of cytomegalovirus exposure and HLA in healthy donors. Study results and caveats: Presence/absence analysis assumed near-uniform sequencing depth across donors.

A remark on this clone: Its specificity is not known. Additional DNA sequences in this sample encode the identical CDR3.

The study ran its PCR with 60 Vbeta and 13 Jbeta primers. Some clones are missing from TCRdb's copy, which holds only in-frame ones; the method was immunoSEQ multiplex PCR. The table has roughly 70,000 clones, 74% seen once. The CDR3 consists of 15 residues. The V gene's germline CDR1 is SGHVS and CDR2 FNYEAQ. V lost 2 bases to trimming and J lost 3 bases; unmatched junction nucleotides: 3. The J gene is TRBJ2-2, the V gene TRBV7-6; 7 bases match TRBD1. The specimen was PBMCs. The TCR was taken from a human donor in good health. The CDR3 is CASSLRDRDTGELFF. CDR3 sequence (DNA): TGTGCCAGCAGCTTACGGGACAGAGACACCGGGGAGCTGTTTTTT.